The source of this T cell receptor (beta chain) is a study of T cells after yellow fever vaccination. The length of the CDR3 is 14 residues. CDR1 and CDR2 (germline): LGHDT, YNNKEL (reference sequence). Trimming took off 0 bases at V and 7 bases at J, with 12 bases between the two ends. From the 5' RACE reads, TCRdb called clonotypes with MiXCR, one entry per CDR3 protein. The table lists about 68,000 distinct CDR3 sequences, approximately 7% of them singletons. This specimen consisted of CD8+ T cells sorted from PBMCs, obtained more than 40 days after the first yellow fever vaccination. This clonotype originated in a young man who received the YFV17D yellow fever vaccine. The rearrangement joins TRBV3-1 to TRBJ1-1; no definite D call. The CDR3 DNA is TGTGCCAGCAGCCAAGATCCCCCAGGCATTGAAGCTTTCTTT. Translation: CASSQDPPGIEAFF. The full variable domain, completed using reference TRBV3-1 and TRBJ1-1, is DTAVSQTPKYLVTQMGNDKSIKCEQNLGHDTMYWYKQDSKKFLKIMFSYNNKELIINETVPNRFSPKSPDKAHLNLHINSLELGDSAVYFCASSQDPPGIEAFFGQGTRLTVV.